This T cell receptor beta chain derives from a study of T-cell memory formation after mild COVID-19 (dated by TCRdb to the early 2020s). For context, the study as a whole: TCR sequence clusters from the two donors were found to be largely donor specific. T-cell clones expanding and contracting after mild COVID-19 in a couple of donors were tracked by longitudinal TCRalpha and TCRbeta repertoire sequencing. The cohort comprised two young, previously healthy adult volunteers, one female and one male. The research as a whole found: Only two mild cases were covered in the study, and larger cohorts including severe cases with pre-infection samples were considered necessary. The second-wave clones that peaked on day 37 were not confirmed to be SARS-CoV-2 specific. Clones contracting from day 15 to 85 had balanced CD4/CD8 phenotypes, while a second wave expanding from day 15 to 37 was biased towards CD4+. The detection of some responding clones in pre-infection memory suggests that pre-existing cross-reactive memory T cells joined the SARS-CoV-2 response. Contracting CD4+ clones were found mainly in CM and EM memory subsets, while CD8+ clones were enriched in EMRA.

PBMCs were isolated by Ficoll-Paque density gradient centrifugation. A word on this clonotype: Its antigen target is currently unknown. It has no much larger one-base neighbor in the sample; base qualities were not kept.

V and J are truncated by 4 bases and 3 bases respectively, leaving an intervening sequence of 7 bases. The CDR3 runs 13 residues from the cysteine to the phenylalanine. The only DNA kept is the CDR3, 39 bases in frame from the first base. Reading the germline V gene gives CDR1 MGHDK and CDR2 SYGVNS. For sequencing, an Illumina NovaSeq 6000 was employed. cDNA libraries for TCRalpha and TCRbeta were prepared by 5'RACE using constant-segment primers, with sample barcodes and unique molecular identifiers added. RNA was extracted from every sample with Trizol reagent. Library amplification was performed in two PCR steps, and a second sample barcode and Illumina TruSeq adapters were introduced in the second step. The libraries were sequenced on an Illumina NovaSeq using 2 x 150 bp paired-end reads. The published analysis was carried out like this. Demultiplexing of reads and collapsing into UMI-guided consensus sequences were performed with migec v1.2.7. Using mixcr v2.1.11, the UMI consensuses were aligned to TRA and TRB V and J templates and assembled into clonotypes. Clonotypes were classified as expanded or contracted when called significant by both edgeR and NoisET, with noise models trained on biological replicates. For edgeR calls, a false discovery rate-adjusted p below 0.01 and a log2 fold-change threshold of 1 were applied. As an exploratory analysis of dynamics, PCA with hierarchical clustering was applied to max-normalized trajectories of the 1000 most abundant clonotypes. The CD4 or CD8 phenotype of responding clones was assigned using the separately sequenced CD4+ and CD8+ repertoires. The public reads were quality trimmed at Q25 with fastp and then assembled into clones with MiXCR by TCRdb, keeping productive beta chains. Records with the same CDR3 protein are collapsed into one entry carrying the most frequent genes and DNA. TCRdb, rather than the study authors, made the V and J calls. This sample holds around 300,000 distinct CDR3 sequences; just under 20% were observed only once. Under 25% of the sample comes from the top ten.

In this chain, TRBV25-1 is recombined with TRBJ2-1; the D gene is not confidently resolved. Source material: PBMCs or a T cell subset sorted from them (not recorded which). This clonotype was obtained from a man aged 18 to 29 who had mild COVID-19 (a few samples of this study predate the infection). The sample titles of this study are shuffled in the database, so cell type and time point are left out; the donor was told from shared clones. The CDR3 region reads CASSGSHYNEQFF. The DNA sequence follows: TGTGCCAGCAGTGGATCTCACTACAATGAGCAGTTCTTC.